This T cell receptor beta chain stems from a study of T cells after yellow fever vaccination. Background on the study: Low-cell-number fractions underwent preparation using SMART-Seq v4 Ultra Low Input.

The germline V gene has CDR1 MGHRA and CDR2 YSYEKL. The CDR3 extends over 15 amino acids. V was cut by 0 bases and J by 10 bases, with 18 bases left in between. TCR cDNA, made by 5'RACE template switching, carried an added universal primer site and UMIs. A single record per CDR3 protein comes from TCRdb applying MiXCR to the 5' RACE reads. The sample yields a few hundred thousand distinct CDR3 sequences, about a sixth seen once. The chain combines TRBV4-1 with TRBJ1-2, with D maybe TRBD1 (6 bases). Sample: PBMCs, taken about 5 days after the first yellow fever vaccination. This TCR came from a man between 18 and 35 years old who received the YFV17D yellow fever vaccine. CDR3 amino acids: CASSQDLADSLVYTF. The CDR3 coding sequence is TGCGCCAGCAGCCAAGATCTTGCGGACAGTTTGGTCTACACCTTC.